What follows are 6 T cell receptor beta chains derived from one specimen sequenced in a study of blood T cell repertoires in COVID-19. Only in-frame clones appear in the TCRdb table, and some are missing; sequencing was by immunoSEQ multiplex PCR. Among some 200,000 clones, around 89% were seen once, and the ten largest hold about 5%. Sequencing used peripheral blood. The receptors shown here come from a woman in her thirties or forties with acute or convalescent COVID-19.

The chain recombines TRBV6-5 with TRBJ1-5, with D possibly matching TRBD1 (5 bases). The CDR3 has 15 amino acids. Germline V gene sequence: CDR1 MNHEY, CDR2 SVGAGI. Trimming removed 8 bases from V and 0 bases from J, with 14 bases in between. In DNA form, the CDR3 reads TGTGCCAGCTCAGACAGCCCTTATAGCAATCAGCCCCAGCATTTT. This encodes CASSDSPYSNQPQHF.

The CDR3 DNA sequence: TGTGCCAGCAGCTTAAGGGGGGTGGAGGCTATAAGTGGCTACACCTTC. Amino acids: CASSLRGVEAISGYTF. V and J are TRBV7-3 and TRBJ1-2; D may be TRBD1 (5 bases). There are 16 residues in the CDR3. The germline CDR1 and CDR2 sequences are SGHTA and FQGTGA. Trimming took off 1 base at V and 7 bases at J, with 19 bases between the two ends.

The rearrangement joins TRBV6-6 to TRBJ2-3, with 9 bases that match TRBD1. The germline V gene encodes CDR1 MNHNY and CDR2 SVGAGI (reference sequence). V shed 6 bases and J 3 bases; nucleotides not matched to a gene: 10. This CDR3 contains 16 residues. Here the CDR3 DNA reads TGTGCCAGCAGACCAAACAGGGGGCGTCAAACAGATACGCAGTATTTT. It translates to CASRPNRGRQTDTQYF.

This clone turned up a few times. V is TRBV30 and J is TRBJ2-1; TRBD2 agrees at 8 bases. CDR3 size: 12 residues. Germline assignment: CDR1 GTSNPN and CDR2 SVGIG (reference sequence). V lost 4 bases to trimming and J lost 10 bases; unmatched junction nucleotides: 6. CDR3 in DNA: TGTGCCTGGACCCCGGGGGGGAGGGAGCAGTTCTTC. Its protein is CAWTPGGREQFF. The entire variable domain, with the rest obtained from reference TRBV30 and TRBJ2-1, is as follows: SQTIHQWPATLVQPVGSPLSLECTVEGTSNPNLYWYRQAAGRGLQLLFYSVGIGQISSEVPQNLSASRPQDRQFILSSKKLLLSDSGFYLCAWTPGGREQFFGPGTRLTVL.

This clone appeared a single time. This rearrangement joins TRBV10-3 to TRBJ1-5; 7 nucleotides align to TRBD1. CDR1 is ENHRY, CDR2 SYGVKD, per germline. The J segment lost 6 bases and the V segment lost 0 bases, leaving 2 bases of the junction unmatched. The length of the CDR3 is 14 residues. The CDR3: CAISESQGGQPQHF. The CDR3 DNA is TGTGCCATCAGTGAGTCCCAGGGGGGTCAGCCCCAGCATTTT.

The chain uses TRBV7-2 and TRBJ2-5, with a possible D match to TRBD2 (6 bases). The CDR3 is 15 residues long. Germline values: CDR1 SGHTA, CDR2 FQGNSA. V shed 2 bases and J shed 0 bases, with 10 bases lying between them. The DNA of the CDR3 is TGTGCCAGCAGCTTAATGAGCGGGTACCAAGAGACCCAGTACTTC. Translating it yields CASSLMSGYQETQYF.